This TCR beta chain was identified in a study of T-cell reconstitution after alpha-beta-depleted transplantation in children. The J segment lost 5 bases and the V segment lost 4 bases, leaving 14 bases of the junction unmatched. The CDR3 is made up of 16 amino acids. From germline, CDR1 is DFQATT and CDR2 SNEGSKA (reference sequence). The TCRbeta library was prepared with unique molecular identifiers. TCRdb re-called the PCR reads with MiXCR, one entry per CDR3 protein. Of about 610,000 distinct CDR3 sequences listed, 10% are singletons. Sequences were derived from PBMCs from the stem cell graft donor, sampled from the stem cell graft. The chain employs TRBV20-1 and TRBJ2-3; TRBD2 aligns across 8 bases. This clonotype was obtained from a human donor who donated a stem cell graft to a child with acute myeloid leukemia. The CDR3 DNA follows: TGCAGTGCTAATAGCGGGAACCACCAGGCCAGAGATACGCAGTATTTT. Encoded protein: CSANSGNHQARDTQYF.